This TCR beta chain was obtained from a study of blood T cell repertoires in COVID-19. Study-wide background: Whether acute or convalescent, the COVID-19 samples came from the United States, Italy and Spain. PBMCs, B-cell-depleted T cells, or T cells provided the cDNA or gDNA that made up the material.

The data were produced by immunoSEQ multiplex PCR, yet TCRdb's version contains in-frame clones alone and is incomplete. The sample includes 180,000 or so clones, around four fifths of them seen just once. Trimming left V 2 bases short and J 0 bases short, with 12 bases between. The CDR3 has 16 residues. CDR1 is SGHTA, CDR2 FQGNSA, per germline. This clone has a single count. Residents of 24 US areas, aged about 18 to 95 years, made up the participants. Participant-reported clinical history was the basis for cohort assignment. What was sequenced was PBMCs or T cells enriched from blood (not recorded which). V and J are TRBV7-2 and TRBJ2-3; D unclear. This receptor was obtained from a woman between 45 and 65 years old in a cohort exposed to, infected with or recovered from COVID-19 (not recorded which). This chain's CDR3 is CASSLTGPASTDTQYF. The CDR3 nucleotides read TGTGCCAGCAGCTTAACTGGGCCAGCCAGCACAGATACGCAGTATTTT.